This TCR beta chain was recovered during a study of cytomegalovirus exposure and HLA in healthy donors. Overall study: Early on, a data release was issued that held some 91 million unique TCRs from HLA-typed donors. Study-level findings and limits: Per published accounts, TCR beta sequences correctly predicted the HLA-A and HLA-B alleles of most subjects. For most TCR beta V segments, an earlier analysis put the productive rate at about 87% or about 30% of the time.

60 Vbeta and 13 Jbeta primers were used in PCR. Libraries were prepared by immunoSEQ multiplex PCR; TCRdb keeps only in-frame clonotypes and omits some of them. In the table there are about 130,000 clones, around 78% of which are singletons. The CDR3 spans 14 residues. The V end was cut by 5 bases, the J end by 8 bases, with 18 bases between. Germline V gene sequence: CDR1 MNHEY, CDR2 SMNVEV (reference sequence). Of note for this clone: Its cognate antigen is unknown.

The source material was PBMCs. The TCR comes from a woman in her forties or fifties in good health and CMV-seronegative. The rearrangement links TRBV27 to TRBJ1-2; TRBD1 is a possible D gene (6 bases). In DNA, the CDR3 is TGTGCCAGCAGTAGGGGGTCGCCAATCGGCGGCTACACCTTC. The encoded protein is CASSRGSPIGGYTF.